This TCR beta chain was profiled in a study of blood T cell repertoires in COVID-19. Study as a whole: Sources were T cells, B-cell-depleted T cells, or PBMCs; the material itself was cDNA or gDNA.

TCRdb's table, derived via immunoSEQ multiplex PCR, lists solely in-frame clones and lacks some. The sample comprises 15,000 to 20,000 clones, around 81% of which are singletons, and roughly 14% rests with the top ten. This CDR3 comprises 15 residues. The germline CDR1 and CDR2 sequences are SGHVS and FQNEAQ. V lost 1 base to trimming and J lost 0 bases; unmatched junction nucleotides: 3. This clonotype was obtained from a man in his forties or fifties with active or convalescent COVID-19. The chain carries TRBV7-8 and TRBJ2-7; 7 nucleotides align to TRBD2. Sequencing input: peripheral blood. CDR3 loop: CASSLDRGVSYEQYF. The CDR3 DNA is TGTGCCAGCAGCTTAGATCGGGGGGTCTCCTACGAGCAGTACTTC.